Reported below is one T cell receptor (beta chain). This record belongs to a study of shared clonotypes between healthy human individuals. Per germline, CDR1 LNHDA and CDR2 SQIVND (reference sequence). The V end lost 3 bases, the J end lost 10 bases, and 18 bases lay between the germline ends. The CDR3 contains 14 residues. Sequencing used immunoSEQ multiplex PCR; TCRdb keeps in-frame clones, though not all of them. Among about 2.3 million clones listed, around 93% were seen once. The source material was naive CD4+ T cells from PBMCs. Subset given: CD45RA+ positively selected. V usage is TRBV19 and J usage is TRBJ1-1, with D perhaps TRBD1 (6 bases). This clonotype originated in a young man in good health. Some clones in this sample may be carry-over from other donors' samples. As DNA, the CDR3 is TGTGCCAGTAGTATTCGGGGGGCGGACGTTAGAGCTTTCTTT. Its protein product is CASSIRGADVRAFF. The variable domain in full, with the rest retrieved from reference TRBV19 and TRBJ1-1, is DGGITQSPKYLFRKEGQNVTLSCEQNLNHDAMYWYRQDPGQGLRLIYYSQIVNDFQKGDIAEGYSVSREKKESFPLTVTSAQKNPTAFYLCASSIRGADVRAFFGQGTRLTVV.